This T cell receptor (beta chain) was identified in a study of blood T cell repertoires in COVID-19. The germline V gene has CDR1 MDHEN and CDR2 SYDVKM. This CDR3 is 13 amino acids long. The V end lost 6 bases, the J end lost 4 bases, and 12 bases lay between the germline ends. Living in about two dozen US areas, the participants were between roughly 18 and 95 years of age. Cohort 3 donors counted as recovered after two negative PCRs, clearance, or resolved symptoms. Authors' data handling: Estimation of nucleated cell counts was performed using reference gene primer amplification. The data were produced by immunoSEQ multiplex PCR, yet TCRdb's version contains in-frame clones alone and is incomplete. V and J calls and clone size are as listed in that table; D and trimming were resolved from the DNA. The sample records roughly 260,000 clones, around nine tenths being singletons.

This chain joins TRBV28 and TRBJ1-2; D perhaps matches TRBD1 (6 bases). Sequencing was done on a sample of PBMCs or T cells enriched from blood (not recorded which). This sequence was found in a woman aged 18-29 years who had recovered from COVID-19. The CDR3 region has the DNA TGTGCCAGCAGATCAGGGGCAGGCTATGGCTACACCTTC. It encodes CASRSGAGYGYTF.